This T cell receptor (beta chain) was sequenced in a study of control samples from healthy donors and cancer patients. The CDR3 sequence is 15 residues long. V was clipped by 4 bases and J by 5 bases, with 17 bases between them. The germline V gene has CDR1 MNHEY and CDR2 SMNVEV (reference sequence). Sequencing was performed with immunoSEQ multiplex PCR; in TCRdb, only in-frame clones are kept and a portion is missing. The sample holds around 95,000 clones, roughly 90% seen once. The clonotype originates from a woman in her 50s in good health. The genes are TRBV27 and TRBJ1-2, with D uncertain. The specimen sequenced was blood. The CDR3 nucleotides read TGTGCCAGCAGTTCCTACCTCCCCCAGGAATATGGCTACACCTTC. Protein sequence: CASSSYLPQEYGYTF.